These 2 T cell receptor beta chains were sequenced from one sample in a study of regulatory and conventional T cells in RAG deficiency (dated by TCRdb to the late 2010s). Conventional CD4+ T cells were purified from blood as CD25-low CD127-high cells before genomic DNA extraction. The library came from the immunoSEQ multiplex PCR assay. Drawn from immuneACCESS, this table holds only the in-frame rearrangements with V and J called that TCRdb kept. Clones are partly lost; checked studies trace under half to an unresolved V gene and leave the rest unexplained. The sample table shows roughly 35,000 clones, and 70% to 80% are seen once. Of the sample, around 3.4% is held by the ten largest clones. These data also formed part of another study, on regulatory T cells. In that second paper, the authors write: The multiplex PCR relied on 52 forward TRBV primers and 13 reverse TRBJ primers, and amplification bias was corrected through assay-based and computational methods.

Sequencing input: CD4+ effector T cells sorted from blood. The receptors were sampled from a human donor in good health.

The chain combines TRBV30 with TRBJ2-3, with 7 nucleotides matching TRBD2. The CDR3 covers 16 residues. Trimming cost V 0 bases and J 1 base; bases outside gene matches: 7. Germline V CDR1 and CDR2: GTSNPN, SVGIG (reference sequence). The CDR3 region is CAWSVPAGRGTDTQYF. CDR3 DNA sequence: TGTGCCTGGAGTGTCCCGGCAGGGAGGGGCACAGATACGCAGTATTTT.

The CDR3 DNA sequence: TGTGCCAGTAGTAGGGGGCAGGGGAGGCTATATGGCTACACCTTC. Translation gives CASSRGQGRLYGYTF. The chain combines TRBV19 with TRBJ1-2; the D gene is possibly TRBD1 (6 bases). The V end was cut by 4 bases, the J end by 5 bases, with 17 bases between. Germline V gives CDR1 LNHDA, CDR2 SQIVND (reference sequence). The CDR3 runs to 15 residues.